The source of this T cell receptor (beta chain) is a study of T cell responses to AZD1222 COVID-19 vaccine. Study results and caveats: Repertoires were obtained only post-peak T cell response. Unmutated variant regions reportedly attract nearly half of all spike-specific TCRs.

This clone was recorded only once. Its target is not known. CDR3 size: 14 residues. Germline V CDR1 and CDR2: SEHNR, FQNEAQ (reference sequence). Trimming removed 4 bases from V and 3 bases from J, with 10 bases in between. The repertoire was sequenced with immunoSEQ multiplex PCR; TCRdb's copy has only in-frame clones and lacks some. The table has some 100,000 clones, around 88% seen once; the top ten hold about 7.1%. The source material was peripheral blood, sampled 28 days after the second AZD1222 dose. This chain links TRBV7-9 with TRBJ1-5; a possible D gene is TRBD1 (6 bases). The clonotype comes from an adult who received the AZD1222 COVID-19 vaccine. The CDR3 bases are TGTGCCAGCAGCTCCCGACAGGACAATCAGCCCCAGCATTTT. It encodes CASSSRQDNQPQHF.